Below are 27 T cell receptor beta chains sequenced from a single sample in a study of identical twins. A single record per CDR3 protein comes from TCRdb applying MiXCR to the 5' RACE reads. The sample contains a few hundred thousand distinct CDR3 sequences, around a sixth of which appear only once. Material: naive T cells sorted from blood. Receptor source: a man in his forties or fifties in good health.

This chain links TRBV7-2 with TRBJ2-5; D gene uncertain. Germline-derived CDR1 and CDR2 are SGHTA and FQGNSA. V was pared by 5 bases and J by 5 bases, with 12 bases between. The CDR3 loop spans 13 amino acids. The DNA for the CDR3 is TGTGCCAGCAGCCAAGGCCCTCCGGAGACCCAGTACTTC. This translates into CASSQGPPETQYF.

The chain employs TRBV29-1 and TRBJ2-7; 10 bases agree with TRBD2. V was pared by 7 bases and J by 1 base, with 7 bases of the junction left unmatched. The CDR3 sequence is 14 residues long. CDR1 and CDR2 (germline): SQVTM, ANQGSEA. CDR3 DNA sequence: TGCAGCGCCGAACTAGCGGGATCTTCCTACGAGCAGTACTTC. Residues: CSAELAGSSYEQYF.

This clonotype was recorded only once. This rearrangement joins TRBV7-9 to TRBJ2-5; 7 nucleotides agree with TRBD1. The germline V gene encodes CDR1 SEHNR and CDR2 FQNEAQ (reference sequence). After removal of 6 bases from V and 5 bases from J, the junction contained 12 bases not matched to a gene. The CDR3 extends over 15 amino acids. The CDR3 reads CASSRETGIGETQYF. Here the CDR3 DNA reads TGTGCCAGCAGTAGGGAGACAGGGATTGGCGAGACCCAGTACTTC.

This clonotype has just one count. J is TRBJ1-1 and V is TRBV11-2, with D hard to call. Between the trimmed V and J ends, which lost 1 base and 6 bases, there was a span of 12 bases. CDR1 is SGHAT and CDR2 is FQNNGV in the germline V gene. This CDR3 contains 14 residues. The CDR3 spells CASSLGLIRAEAFF. The CDR3 bases are TGTGCCAGCAGCTTAGGACTGATTAGGGCTGAAGCTTTCTTT.

In its sample, this clonotype was seen a few times. The chain employs TRBV10-3 and TRBJ1-1, with D possibly being TRBD1 (5 bases). The CDR3 loop spans 14 amino acids. Trimming took 5 bases from V and 1 from J, leaving 11 bases between them. The germline V gene encodes CDR1 ENHRY and CDR2 SYGVKD. The CDR3 loop is CAISRRGGNTEAFF. In nucleotides, the CDR3 is TGTGCCATCAGTCGACGGGGGGGGAACACTGAAGCTTTCTTT.

This clonotype was seen ten or more times. This sequence joins TRBV27 and TRBJ2-7; D is possibly TRBD2 (6 bases). The CDR3 is 15 amino acids. The V gene lost 0 bases and the J gene lost 3 bases, with 12 bases spanning the gap. Per the germline V gene, CDR1 is MNHEY and CDR2 is SMNVEV (reference sequence). The CDR3 nucleotides read TGTGCCAGCAGTTTATCGGAGGGTCGTGGCTACGAGCAGTACTTC. Translation gives CASSLSEGRGYEQYF.

V is TRBV6-2 or TRBV6-3 and J is TRBJ1-2; D is unresolved. The germline V and J ends were trimmed by 4 bases and 7 bases, with 22 bases remaining between them. Germline values: CDR1 MNHEY, CDR2 SVGEGT. There are 16 residues in the CDR3. CDR3 sequence (DNA): TGTGCCAGCAGTTGGCCTCGGACGGCGAACGAGGTTGGCTACACCTTC. It translates to CASSWPRTANEVGYTF.

The V and J genes are TRBV29-1 and TRBJ1-1, with TRBD1 as a possible D gene (6 bases). Trimming shortened V by 4 bases and J by 6 bases, and 9 bases separated the two germline ends. The germline V gene encodes CDR1 SQVTM and CDR2 ANQGSEA. The CDR3 loop spans 11 amino acids. The CDR3 loop is CSVAGAAEAFF. Written as DNA, the CDR3 is TGCAGCGTTGCAGGGGCCGCTGAAGCTTTCTTT.

Only a few counts were recorded for this clonotype. The chain combines TRBV29-1 with TRBJ2-2, with D perhaps TRBD2 (5 bases). This CDR3 region has 17 residues. The V gene's germline CDR1 is SQVTM and CDR2 ANQGSEA. The V and J ends lost 5 bases and 6 bases respectively, with 25 bases between them. The DNA of the CDR3 is TGCAGCGTTCTCGCGGGTGCGGGCCGCCCAAGGGCCGGGGAGCTGTTTTTT. Amino acids: CSVLAGAGRPRAGELFF.

This CDR3 reads CASSQEGFGIEQFF. CDR3 coding DNA: TGCGCCAGCAGCCAAGAAGGATTCGGCATTGAGCAGTTCTTC. The chain couples TRBV4-3 to TRBJ2-1; D gene unclear. This CDR3 has 14 amino acids. The V gene's germline CDR1 is LGHNA and CDR2 YSLEER. V lost 0 bases, J lost 9 bases, and 12 bases lay in between.

This clonotype was detected a few times. The chain couples TRBV20-1 to TRBJ1-1; 8 positions match TRBD1. V was clipped by 5 bases and J by 11 bases; unmatched bases: 10. The CDR3 runs 12 residues. Per germline, CDR1 DFQATT and CDR2 SNEGSKA (reference sequence). DNA for the CDR3: TGCAGTGCTCGGACAGGGAGACGGGGTGCTTTCTTT. Translating gives CSARTGRRGAFF.

This clonotype occurred many times. The genes are TRBV29-1 and TRBJ2-1, with 8 bases identical to TRBD2. Germline V gene data show CDR1 as SQVTM and CDR2 as ANQGSEA. J gave up 5 bases and V 4 bases, and 10 bases lay outside the gene matches. This CDR3 is 15 amino acids long. The CDR3 sequence is CSVGGGLAEHNEQFF. The CDR3 DNA sequence: TGCAGCGTTGGCGGAGGACTAGCTGAACACAATGAGCAGTTCTTC.

This clonotype was seen many times. The rearrangement uses TRBV20-1 and TRBJ2-7; perhaps TRBD2 as D (6 bases). Trimming cost V 5 bases and J 6 bases, with 14 bases left between them. Germline V gene lookup returns CDR1 DFQATT and CDR2 SNEGSKA (reference sequence). The CDR3 runs 12 residues. The CDR3 loop is CSAGRLVREQYF. As DNA, the CDR3 is TGCAGTGCTGGAAGACTAGTCCGCGAGCAGTACTTC.

In this sample, this clonotype turned up a few times. V is TRBV20-1 and J is TRBJ1-1; 8 bases line up with TRBD1. Germline V lookup: CDR1 DFQATT, CDR2 SNEGSKA (reference sequence). V shed 5 bases, J shed 6 bases, and the junction held 14 bases outside the gene matches. The CDR3 has 15 residues. For the CDR3, the DNA is TGCAGTGCTGGGACAGGCTCCAACGCGGTGGCTGAAGCTTTCTTT. It is translated as CSAGTGSNAVAEAFF.

Only a few counts were recorded for this clonotype. This chain uses TRBV20-1 with TRBJ2-1; D may be TRBD2 (5 bases). There are 14 residues in the CDR3. In germline, CDR1 is DFQATT, CDR2 SNEGSKA (reference sequence). Trimming took off 6 bases at V and 8 bases at J, with 20 bases between the two ends. The CDR3 DNA is TGCAGTGCCCCACCGTCGGGGAGTAGGTATGAGCAGTTCTTC. This encodes CSAPPSGSRYEQFF.

The V and J genes are TRBV12-3 or TRBV12-4 and TRBJ2-3; D unresolved. V shed 4 bases and J shed 2 bases, with 10 bases lying between them. The CDR3 has 14 amino acids. The DNA for the CDR3 is TGTGCCAGCAGTTCAGAGTACTCCACAGATACGCAGTATTTT. This encodes CASSSEYSTDTQYF.

V and J are TRBV29-1 and TRBJ2-7; 7 nucleotides agree with TRBD1. V was clipped by 7 bases and J by 6 bases; unmatched bases: 9. Germline loops: CDR1 SQVTM, CDR2 ANQGSEA. There are 12 residues in the CDR3. The CDR3 nucleotides read TGCAGCGGAACTGAGACAGGGCGCGAGCAGTACTTC. This encodes CSGTETGREQYF.

The count of this clonotype is one. DNA of the CDR3: TGCGCCAGCAGGAAAGGGACTAGCGGGGAATACAATGAGCAGTTCTTC. It translates to CASRKGTSGEYNEQFF. The gene calls are TRBV4-1 and TRBJ2-1; 13 nucleotides agree with TRBD2. CDR1 and CDR2 (germline): MGHRA, YSYEKL. V was clipped by 6 bases and J by 4 bases; unmatched bases: 6. This CDR3 is built from 16 residues.

This clonotype has more than one count but fewer than ten. The chain carries TRBV20-1 and TRBJ2-1; unclear D gene. Trimming removed 6 bases at V and 0 bases at J, with 12 bases between. From germline, CDR1 is DFQATT and CDR2 SNEGSKA (reference sequence). This CDR3 spans 14 amino acids. The CDR3 sequence: CSAPDPPSYNEQFF. The CDR3 DNA reads TGCAGTGCCCCTGACCCGCCCTCCTACAATGAGCAGTTCTTC.

This clonotype has only a few counts. The chain couples TRBV11-2 to TRBJ2-7; maybe TRBD1 (5 bases). Looked up from germline, CDR1 is SGHAT and CDR2 is FQNNGV. CDR3 size: 13 residues. V lost 2 bases to trimming and J lost 3 bases, with 8 bases between them. The CDR3 nucleotides are TGTGCCAGCAGCTTACGGACATTCTACGAGCAGTACTTC. Amino acid sequence: CASSLRTFYEQYF.

A few counts support this clonotype. The V and J genes are TRBV18 and TRBJ2-3; D call uncertain. The germline V gene encodes CDR1 KGHSH and CDR2 LQKENI. The CDR3 has 17 residues. The V gene lost 4 bases and the J gene lost 2 bases, with 19 bases spanning the gap. The CDR3 loop is CASSRGQQPYNTDTQYF. CDR3 nucleotide sequence: TGTGCCAGCTCACGCGGCCAGCAACCGTACAACACAGATACGCAGTATTTT.

In the case of this clonotype: A much larger clone lies a single base off, so this may be a read error. The V and J genes are TRBV5-5 and TRBJ2-3; D unresolved. This CDR3 comprises 12 residues. Trimming removed 4 bases at V and 2 bases at J, with 5 bases between. The germline CDR1 and CDR2 sequences are SGHKS and YYEKEE (reference sequence). CDR3 DNA sequence: TGTGCCAGCAGCGAATACACAGATACGCAGTATTTT. Amino acids: CASSEYTDTQYF.

The table lists this clonotype with many counts. The chain links TRBV10-3 to TRBJ2-7; D is possibly TRBD1 (6 bases). V shed 7 bases and J shed 1 base, with 14 bases lying between them. The CDR3 is made up of 14 amino acids. Germline CDR1 is ENHRY and CDR2 is SYGVKD. The chain's CDR3 is CAITPGHLSYEQYF. The CDR3 nucleotides are TGTGCCATCACCCCGGGACACTTATCCTACGAGCAGTACTTC.

This clonotype has a count of ten or more. CDR3 coding DNA: TGTGCCAGCAGCCAGGCCTACGAGCAGTACTTC. Amino acid sequence: CASSQAYEQYF. The V call is TRBV7-2, the J call TRBJ2-7; no clear D. Germline values: CDR1 SGHTA, CDR2 FQGNSA. The CDR3 sequence is 11 residues long. V dropped 5 bases and J dropped 2 bases, with 4 bases sitting between them.

The chain joins TRBV7-9 to TRBJ2-7, with 7 bases fitting TRBD1. The CDR3 runs 12 residues. With 5 bases clipped from V and 6 bases from J, the junction kept 4 bases outside the gene matches. The germline V gene has CDR1 SEHNR and CDR2 FQNEAQ (reference sequence). The CDR3 DNA reads as TGTGCCAGCAGCCGGGACAGTACCGAGCAGTACTTC. It is translated as CASSRDSTEQYF. The full variable domain, its missing parts supplied by reference TRBV7-9 and TRBJ2-7, is DTGVSQNPRHKITKRGQNVTFRCDPISEHNRLYWYRQTLGQGPEFLTYFQNEAQLEKSRLLSDRFSAERPKGSFSTLEIQRTEQGDSAMYLCASSRDSTEQYFGPGTRLTVT.

The gene calls are TRBV20-1 and TRBJ1-1; D remains unclear. Trimming shortened V by 3 bases and J by 0 bases, and 8 bases separated the two germline ends. The germline CDR1 and CDR2 sequences are DFQATT and SNEGSKA (reference sequence). This CDR3 is 13 amino acids long. The chain's CDR3 is CSASAGLNTEAFF. Here the CDR3 DNA reads TGCAGTGCTAGTGCAGGCCTGAACACTGAAGCTTTCTTT.

In this sample, this clonotype turned up many times. The chain combines TRBV10-3 with TRBJ1-1, with TRBD1 identical over 7 bases. This CDR3 is built from 15 residues. In germline, CDR1 is ENHRY, CDR2 SYGVKD. Trimming took 3 bases from V and 0 from J; bases not matched to a gene: 4. The DNA for the CDR3 is TGTGCCATCAGTGAATATGGACAGGTGAACACTGAAGCTTTCTTT. It is translated as CAISEYGQVNTEAFF.